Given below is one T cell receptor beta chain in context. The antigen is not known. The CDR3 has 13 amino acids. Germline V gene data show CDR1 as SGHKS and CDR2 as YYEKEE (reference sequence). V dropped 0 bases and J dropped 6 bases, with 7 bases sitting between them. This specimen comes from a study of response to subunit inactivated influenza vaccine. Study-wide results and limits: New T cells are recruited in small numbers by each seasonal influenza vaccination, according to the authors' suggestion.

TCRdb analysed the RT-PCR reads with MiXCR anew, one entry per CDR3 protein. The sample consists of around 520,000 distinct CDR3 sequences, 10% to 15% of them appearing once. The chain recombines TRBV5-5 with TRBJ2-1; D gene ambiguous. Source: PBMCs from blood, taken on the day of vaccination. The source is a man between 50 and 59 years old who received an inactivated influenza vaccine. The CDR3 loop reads CASSLGRANEQFF. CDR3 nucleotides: TGTGCCAGCAGCTTGGGAAGGGCCAATGAGCAGTTCTTC.